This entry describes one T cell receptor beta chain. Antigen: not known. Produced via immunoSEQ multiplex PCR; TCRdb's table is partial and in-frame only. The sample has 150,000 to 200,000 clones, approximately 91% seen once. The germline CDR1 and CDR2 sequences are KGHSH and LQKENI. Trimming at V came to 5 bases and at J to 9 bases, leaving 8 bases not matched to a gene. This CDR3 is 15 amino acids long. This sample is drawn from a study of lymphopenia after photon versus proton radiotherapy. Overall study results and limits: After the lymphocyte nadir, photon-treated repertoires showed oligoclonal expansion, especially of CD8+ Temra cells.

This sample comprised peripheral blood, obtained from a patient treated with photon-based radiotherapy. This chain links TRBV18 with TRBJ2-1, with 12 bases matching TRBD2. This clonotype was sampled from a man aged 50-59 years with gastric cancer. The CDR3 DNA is TGTGCCAGCTCATCCGGACTAGCGGGGTTGAGTGAGCAGTTCTTC. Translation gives CASSSGLAGLSEQFF.